Included here is one T cell receptor (beta chain) sequence, with context. Germline V gene data show CDR1 as MNHEY and CDR2 as SVGAGI. The junction had 3 bases not matched to a gene; V was cut back by 8 bases and J by 7 bases. The CDR3 spans 13 residues. These data originate in a study of blood T cells in healthy people across ages. A second about 7 to 11 cycle PCR used barcoded and J-beta primers. TCRdb re-called the 5' RACE reads through MiXCR, storing one row per CDR3 protein. Of around 990,000 distinct CDR3 sequences listed, around 27% are singletons. These data were also filed under a second study, of T cells of mothers and their children. That work adds: Normalized overlap was always slightly, never significantly, higher in related than unrelated mother-child pairs.

This clonotype was sampled from a girl aged 2-10 years in good health. This chain connects TRBV6-5 to TRBJ1-6; 9 bases are a match to TRBD1. The sequenced material came from blood. The CDR3 protein is CASGTGPNSPLHF. CDR3 DNA sequence: TGTGCCAGCGGGACAGGGCCCAATTCACCCCTCCACTTT.